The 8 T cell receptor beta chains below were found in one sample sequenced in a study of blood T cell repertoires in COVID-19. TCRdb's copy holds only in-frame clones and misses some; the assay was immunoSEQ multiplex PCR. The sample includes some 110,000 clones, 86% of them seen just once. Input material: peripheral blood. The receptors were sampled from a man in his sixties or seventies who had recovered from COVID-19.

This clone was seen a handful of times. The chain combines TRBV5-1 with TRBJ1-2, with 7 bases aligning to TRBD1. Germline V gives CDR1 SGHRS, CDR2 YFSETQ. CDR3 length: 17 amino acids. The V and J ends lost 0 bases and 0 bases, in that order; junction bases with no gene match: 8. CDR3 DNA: TGCGCCAGCAGCTTGGAGGGACAGCCAGTGACTAACTATGGCTACACCTTC. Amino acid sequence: CASSLEGQPVTNYGYTF. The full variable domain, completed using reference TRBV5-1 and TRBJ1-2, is KAGVTQTPRYLIKTRGQQVTLSCSPISGHRSVSWYQQTPGQGLQFLFEYFSETQRNKGNFPGRFSGRQFSNSRSEMNVSTLELGDSALYLCASSLEGQPVTNYGYTFGSGTRLTVV.

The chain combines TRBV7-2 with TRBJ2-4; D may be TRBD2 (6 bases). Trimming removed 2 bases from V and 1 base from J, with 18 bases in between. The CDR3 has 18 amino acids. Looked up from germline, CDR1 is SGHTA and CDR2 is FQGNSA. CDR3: CASSLYFGGPLAKNIQYF. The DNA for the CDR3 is TGTGCCAGCAGCTTATACTTCGGGGGACCGTTGGCCAAAAACATTCAGTACTTC. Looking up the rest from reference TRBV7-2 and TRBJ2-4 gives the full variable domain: GAGVSQSPSNKVTEKGKDVELRCDPISGHTALYWYRQSLGQGLEFLIYFQGNSAPDKSGLPSDRFSAERTGGSVSTLTIQRTQQEDSAVYLCASSLYFGGPLAKNIQYFGAGTRLSVL.

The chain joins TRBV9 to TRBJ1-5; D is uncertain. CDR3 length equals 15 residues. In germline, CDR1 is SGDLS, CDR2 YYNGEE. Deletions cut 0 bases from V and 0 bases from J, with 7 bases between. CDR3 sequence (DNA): TGTGCCAGCAGCGTAGGGGCAGATAGCAATCAGCCCCAGCATTTT. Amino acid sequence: CASSVGADSNQPQHF.

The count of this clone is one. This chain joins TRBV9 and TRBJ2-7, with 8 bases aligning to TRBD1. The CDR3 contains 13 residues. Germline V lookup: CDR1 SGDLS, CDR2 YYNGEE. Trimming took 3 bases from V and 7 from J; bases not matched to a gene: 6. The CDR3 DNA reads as TGTGCCAGCAGCGAGACAGGGGCAGGGGAGCAGTACTTC. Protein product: CASSETGAGEQYF.

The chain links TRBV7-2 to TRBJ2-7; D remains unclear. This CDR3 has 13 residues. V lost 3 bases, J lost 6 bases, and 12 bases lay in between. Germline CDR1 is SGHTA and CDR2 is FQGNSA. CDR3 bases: TGTGCCAGCAGCTTTCTTATTCGCGGCGAGCAGTACTTC. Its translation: CASSFLIRGEQYF.

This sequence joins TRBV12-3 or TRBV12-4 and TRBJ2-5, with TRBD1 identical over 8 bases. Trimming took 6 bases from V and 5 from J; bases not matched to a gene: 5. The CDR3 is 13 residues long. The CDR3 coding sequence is TGTGCCAGCAGCGACAGGGGTGCCGAGACCCAGTACTTC. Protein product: CASSDRGAETQYF.

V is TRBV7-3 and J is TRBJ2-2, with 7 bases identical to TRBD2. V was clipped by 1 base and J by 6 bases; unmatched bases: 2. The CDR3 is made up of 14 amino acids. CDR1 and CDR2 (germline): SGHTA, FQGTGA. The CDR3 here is CASSLIGLAGELFF. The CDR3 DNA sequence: TGTGCCAGCAGCTTAATCGGACTAGCCGGGGAGCTGTTTTTT.

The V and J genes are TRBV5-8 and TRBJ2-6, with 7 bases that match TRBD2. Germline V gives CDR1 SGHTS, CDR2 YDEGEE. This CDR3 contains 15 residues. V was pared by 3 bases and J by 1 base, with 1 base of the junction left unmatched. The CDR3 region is CASSWGGSGANVLTF. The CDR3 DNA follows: TGTGCCAGCAGCTGGGGAGGGTCTGGGGCCAACGTCCTGACTTTC.